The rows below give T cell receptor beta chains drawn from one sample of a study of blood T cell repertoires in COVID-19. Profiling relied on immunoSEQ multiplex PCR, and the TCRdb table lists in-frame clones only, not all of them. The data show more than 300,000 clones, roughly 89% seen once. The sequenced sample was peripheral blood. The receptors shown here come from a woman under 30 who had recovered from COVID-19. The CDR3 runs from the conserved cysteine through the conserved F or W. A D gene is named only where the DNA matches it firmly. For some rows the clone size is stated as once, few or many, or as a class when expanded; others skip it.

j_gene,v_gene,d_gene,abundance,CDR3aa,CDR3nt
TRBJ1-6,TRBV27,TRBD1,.,CASSFYRGSNSPLHF,TGTGCCAGCAGTTTCTACAGGGGGAGTAATTCACCCCTCCACTTT
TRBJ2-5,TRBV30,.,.,CAWSVQGGARSRTQYF,TGTGCCTGGAGTGTACAGGGGGGGGCCCGCTCCCGGACCCAGTACTTC
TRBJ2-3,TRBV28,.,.,CASRGWLDTQYF,TGTGCCAGTCGGGGGTGGCTAGATACGCAGTATTTT
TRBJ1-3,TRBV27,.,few,CASSSQSNGNTIYF,TGTGCCAGCAGTTCCCAGTCCAACGGAAACACCATATATTTT
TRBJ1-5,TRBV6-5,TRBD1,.,CASEQGNSNQPQHF,TGTGCCAGCGAACAGGGGAATAGCAATCAGCCCCAGCATTTT
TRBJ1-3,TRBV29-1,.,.,CSVISSGNTIYF,TGCAGCGTTATTAGCTCTGGAAACACCATATATTTT
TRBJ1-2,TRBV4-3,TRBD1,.,CASSQHRQGDYGYTF,TGCGCCAGCAGCCAACATAGACAGGGCGACTATGGCTACACCTTC
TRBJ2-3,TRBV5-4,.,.,CASSLQGTLSTDTQYF,TGTGCCAGCAGCCTACAGGGCACCCTTAGCACAGATACGCAGTATTTT
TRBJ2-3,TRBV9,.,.,CASSVRTETDTQYF,TGTGCCAGCAGCGTAAGGACAGAGACAGATACGCAGTATTTT
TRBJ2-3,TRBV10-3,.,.,CASAQGHATDTQYF,TGTGCCTCAGCCCAAGGACACGCTACAGATACGCAGTATTTT
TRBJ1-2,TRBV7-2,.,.,CASSFPTDNYGYTF,TGTGCCAGCAGCTTCCCGACAGATAACTATGGCTACACCTTC
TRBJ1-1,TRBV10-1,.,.,CASRLYGRTEAFF,TGCGCCAGCAGGTTATACGGCAGGACTGAAGCTTTCTTT
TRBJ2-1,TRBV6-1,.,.,CASSEVGEAYNEQFF,TGTGCCAGCAGTGAAGTAGGAGAGGCCTACAATGAGCAGTTCTTC
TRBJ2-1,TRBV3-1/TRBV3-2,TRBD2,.,CASSVGTSGSYEQFF,TGTGCCAGCAGCGTTGGGACTAGCGGGAGTTATGAGCAGTTCTTC
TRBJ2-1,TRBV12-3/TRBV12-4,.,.,CASSTPNEQFF,TGTGCCAGCAGTACTCCGAATGAGCAGTTCTTC
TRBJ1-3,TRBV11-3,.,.,CASSPPLGHHSPIYF,TGTGCCAGCAGCCCCCCTCTGGGGCACCACAGCCCTATATATTTT
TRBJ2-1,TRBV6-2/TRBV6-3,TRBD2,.,CASSYSREPNEQFF,TGTGCCAGCAGTTACTCGCGGGAGCCCAATGAGCAGTTCTTC
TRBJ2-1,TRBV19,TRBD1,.,CASTWGQGAVEQFF,TGTGCCAGTACCTGGGGACAGGGGGCCGTTGAGCAGTTCTTC
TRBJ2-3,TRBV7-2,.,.,CASSLAPSEADTQYF,TGTGCCAGCAGCTTAGCGCCATCCGAGGCAGATACGCAGTATTTT